One and the same sample provided the 7 T cell receptor beta chains below, sequenced in a study of OX40 agonist ivuxolimab in advanced cancers. Here immunoSEQ multiplex PCR was the method, and the copy in TCRdb shows in-frame clones only, minus some. The data contain more than 60,000 clones, approximately 89% of them singletons. This material consisted of CD4+ or CD8+ T cells sorted from blood, taken in a trial of the OX40 agonist ivuxolimab. The receptors were gathered from an adult with an advanced solid tumor such as melanoma, head and neck, liver or kidney cancer.

This rearrangement joins TRBV29-1 to TRBJ2-4; 8 positions agree with TRBD1. Looked up from germline, CDR1 is SQVTM and CDR2 is ANQGSEA. With 5 bases clipped from V and 6 bases from J, the junction kept 9 bases outside the gene matches. This CDR3 is 14 amino acids long. In nucleotides, the CDR3 is TGCAGCGTTCGGGCAGGGGGCGCGGGAAACATTCAGTACTTC. Translation: CSVRAGGAGNIQYF.

This clone was counted a few times. This rearrangement joins TRBV28 to TRBJ2-5, with 16 bases identical to TRBD2. In germline, CDR1 is MDHEN, CDR2 SYDVKM. V shed 3 bases, J shed 7 bases, and the junction held 5 bases outside the gene matches. CDR3 length: 16 amino acids. CDR3 loop: CASSFQGLAGGGTQYF. CDR3 nucleotides: TGTGCCAGCAGTTTCCAGGGACTAGCGGGAGGGGGGACCCAGTACTTC.

The CDR3 spells CASSLKLAGGLEQYF. The CDR3 DNA sequence: TGTGCCAGCAGCTTAAAGCTAGCGGGGGGGCTGGAGCAGTACTTC. The rearrangement uses TRBV11-2 and TRBJ2-7; TRBD2 matches at 12 bases. CDR3 size: 15 residues. J gave up 7 bases and V 2 bases, and 6 bases lay outside the gene matches. Germline values: CDR1 SGHAT, CDR2 FQNNGV.

The chain joins TRBV18 to TRBJ2-7; D is ambiguous. The germline CDR1 and CDR2 sequences are KGHSH and LQKENI. V was pared by 4 bases and J by 0 bases, with 10 bases between. The CDR3 runs to 14 residues. The DNA of the CDR3 is TGTGCCAGCTCACTCAGCACAGACTCCTACGAGCAGTACTTC. Translated, it gives CASSLSTDSYEQYF. The variable domain in full, with the rest retrieved from reference TRBV18 and TRBJ2-7, is NAGVMQNPRHLVRRRGQEARLRCSPMKGHSHVYWYRQLPEEGLKFMVYLQKENIIDESGMPKERFSAEFPKEGPSILRIQQVVRGDSAAYFCASSLSTDSYEQYFGPGTRLTVT.

This clone appeared once. This sequence joins TRBV28 and TRBJ2-1; 11 bases fit TRBD2. The germline V gene has CDR1 MDHEN and CDR2 SYDVKM. The CDR3 totals 15 residues. V trimming: 4 bases; J trimming: 6 bases; junction bases outside the gene matches: 5. The CDR3 DNA is TGTGCCAGCAGTTCATCGGGACTAGCGGCCAATGAGCAGTTCTTC. It specifies CASSSSGLAANEQFF.

CDR3 in DNA: TGTGCCACCTCACAGGGGGCTGGGGCCAACGTCCTGACTTTC. This codes for CATSQGAGANVLTF. This chain uses TRBV19 with TRBJ2-6; 8 nucleotides match TRBD1. J gave up 2 bases and V 10 bases, and 4 bases lay outside the gene matches. The CDR3 extends over 14 amino acids. CDR1 and CDR2 (germline): LNHDA, SQIVND (reference sequence). Based on the CDR3 plus reference TRBV19 and TRBJ2-6, the full variable domain is DGGITQSPKYLFRKEGQNVTLSCEQNLNHDAMYWYRQDPGQGLRLIYYSQIVNDFQKGDIAEGYSVSREKKESFPLTVTSAQKNPTAFYLCATSQGAGANVLTFGAGSRLTVL.

The table lists this clone with a few counts. The genes are TRBV30 and TRBJ2-6, with D uncertain. The CDR3 runs to 13 residues. Per germline, CDR1 GTSNPN and CDR2 SVGIG (reference sequence). Trimming took 4 bases from V and 0 from J, leaving 4 bases between them. In DNA, the CDR3 is TGTGCCTGGACTTTCTCTGGGGCCAACGTCCTGACTTTC. The encoded protein is CAWTFSGANVLTF.